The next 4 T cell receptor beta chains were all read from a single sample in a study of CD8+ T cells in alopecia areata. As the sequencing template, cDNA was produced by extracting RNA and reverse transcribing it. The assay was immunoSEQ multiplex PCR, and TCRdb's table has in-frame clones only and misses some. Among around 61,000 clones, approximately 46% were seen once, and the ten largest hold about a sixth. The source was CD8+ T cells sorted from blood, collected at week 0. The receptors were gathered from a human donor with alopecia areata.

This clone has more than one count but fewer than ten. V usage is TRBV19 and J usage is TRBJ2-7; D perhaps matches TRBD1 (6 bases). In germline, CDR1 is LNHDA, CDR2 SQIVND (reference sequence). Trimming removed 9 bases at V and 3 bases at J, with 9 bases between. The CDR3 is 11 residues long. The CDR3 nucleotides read TGTGCCAGCGCGGACAGCTACGAGCAGTACTTC. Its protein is CASADSYEQYF.

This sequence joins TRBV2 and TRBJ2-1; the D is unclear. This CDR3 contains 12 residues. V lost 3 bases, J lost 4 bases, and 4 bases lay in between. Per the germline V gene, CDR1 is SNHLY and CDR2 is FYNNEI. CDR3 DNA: TGTGCCAGCAGTGATCGTTACAATGAGCAGTTCTTC. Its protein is CASSDRYNEQFF.

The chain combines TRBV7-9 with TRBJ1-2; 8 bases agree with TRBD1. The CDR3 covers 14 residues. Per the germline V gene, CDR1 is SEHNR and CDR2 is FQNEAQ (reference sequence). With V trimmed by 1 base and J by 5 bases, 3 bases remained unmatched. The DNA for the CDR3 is TGTGCCAGCAGCTTAGGGACAGGGCGGTATGGCTACACCTTC. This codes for CASSLGTGRYGYTF.

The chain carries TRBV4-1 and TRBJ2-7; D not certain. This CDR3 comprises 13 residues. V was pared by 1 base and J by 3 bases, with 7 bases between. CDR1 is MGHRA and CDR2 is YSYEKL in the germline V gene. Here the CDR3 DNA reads TGCGCCAGCAGCCAAGGGGGAAGCTACGAGCAGTACTTC. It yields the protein CASSQGGSYEQYF.